One sample yielded the 27 T cell receptor beta chains listed below, sequenced in a study of identical twins. TCRdb passed the 5' RACE reads through MiXCR, listing each CDR3 protein once. The sample yields about 240,000 distinct CDR3 sequences, 9.5% to 15% seen once. These records were also assigned to another study, of yellow fever vaccine responses in identical twins.

The sample taken for sequencing was memory (CD45RO+) T cells sorted from blood. The receptors here all came from a young woman in good health.

The sample holds many counts of this clonotype. The chain has TRBV5-1 and TRBJ2-2; TRBD2 matches 14 bases. V gave up 5 bases and J gave up 6 bases; unmatched junction bases: 12. The CDR3 totals 18 residues. Germline CDR1 and CDR2: SGHRS and YFSETQ. This chain's CDR3 is CASRTVRGLAGGSGELFF. CDR3 nucleotides: TGCGCCAGCAGGACAGTACGTGGACTAGCGGGGGGATCCGGGGAGCTGTTTTTT.

This clonotype has only a few counts. This chain connects TRBV9 to TRBJ2-3; D possibly corresponds to TRBD2 (6 bases). The CDR3 runs to 16 residues. The germline gives CDR1 SGDLS, CDR2 YYNGEE. Trimming cost V 0 bases and J 0 bases, with 11 bases left between them. Here the CDR3 reads CASSVDGRGSTDTQYF. The CDR3 DNA is TGTGCCAGCAGCGTAGATGGGCGGGGAAGCACAGATACGCAGTATTTT.

This clonotype has at least ten counts. The rearrangement uses TRBV29-1 and TRBJ2-7; 9 nucleotides align to TRBD1. V was clipped by 5 bases and J by 9 bases; unmatched bases: 11. The CDR3 has 13 residues. Germline loops: CDR1 SQVTM, CDR2 ANQGSEA. The CDR3 sequence is CSVTGQGTDRQYF. The CDR3 bases are TGCAGCGTTACGGGACAGGGCACCGATCGGCAGTACTTC.

There are many counts of this clonotype. The chain carries TRBV2 and TRBJ2-3; D is perhaps TRBD1 or TRBD2 (5 bases each). V gave up 7 bases and J gave up 1 base, with 9 bases separating them. CDR1 and CDR2 from the germline V gene are SNHLY and FYNNEI. The CDR3 extends over 13 amino acids. CDR3 sequence reads: CASTRGGTDTQYF. The CDR3 coding sequence is TGTGCCAGCACCCGGGGCGGCACAGATACGCAGTATTTT.

This sequence joins TRBV28 and TRBJ2-5, with 10 bases lining up with TRBD2. CDR3 size: 16 residues. The junction had 11 bases not matched to a gene; V was cut back by 9 bases and J by 1 base. Germline V gene lookup returns CDR1 MDHEN and CDR2 SYDVKM. Here the CDR3 reads CASGLAGVLSQETQYF. CDR3 bases: TGTGCCAGTGGGCTAGCGGGAGTGCTGAGCCAAGAGACCCAGTACTTC.

This clonotype has more than one count but fewer than ten. The chain couples TRBV7-6 to TRBJ2-5; TRBD1 matches 9 bases. V was clipped by 5 bases and J by 5 bases; unmatched bases: 6. This CDR3 region has 14 residues. CDR1 is SGHVS, CDR2 FNYEAQ, per germline. CDR3 region: CASSATGGSETQYF. In DNA form, the CDR3 reads TGTGCCAGCAGCGCTACAGGGGGCTCTGAGACCCAGTACTTC.

This clonotype came up many times. The chain recombines TRBV5-1 with TRBJ2-3; D is perhaps TRBD2 (6 bases). The V gene lost 3 bases and the J gene lost 2 bases, with 10 bases spanning the gap. CDR3 length: 14 residues. Looked up from germline, CDR1 is SGHRS and CDR2 is YFSETQ. The CDR3 here is CASSSAGYTDTQYF. In DNA, the CDR3 is TGCGCCAGCAGCTCGGCGGGATACACAGATACGCAGTATTTT.

The chain links TRBV6-5 to TRBJ2-7, with no clear D. The CDR3 totals 17 residues. Trimming took 0 bases from V and 3 from J, leaving 18 bases between them. Germline loops: CDR1 MNHEY, CDR2 SVGAGI. In nucleotides, the CDR3 is TGTGCCAGCAGTTACTCGAATAGGGTAATCGGACGCTACGAGCAGTACTTC. Its protein is CASSYSNRVIGRYEQYF.

The chain has TRBV5-1 and TRBJ2-1; possibly TRBD2 for D (6 bases). CDR1 is SGHRS and CDR2 is YFSETQ in the germline V gene. This CDR3 is built from 13 residues. V lost 7 bases and J 6 bases, leaving 14 bases between the germline ends. CDR3 DNA: TGCGCCAGCGCGGGACTGCATGGCAATGAGCAGTTCTTC. Its protein is CASAGLHGNEQFF.

The chain recombines TRBV28 with TRBJ2-7; 7 nucleotides agree with TRBD1. Germline V gene data show CDR1 as MDHEN and CDR2 as SYDVKM. The CDR3 covers 15 residues. Trimming took 5 bases from V and 0 from J; bases not matched to a gene: 7. The CDR3 spells CASSPPTGTSYEQYF. As DNA, the CDR3 is TGTGCCAGCAGTCCCCCGACAGGGACCTCCTACGAGCAGTACTTC.

This clonotype has just a few counts. The rearrangement uses TRBV7-8 and TRBJ2-7, with D hard to call. CDR3 length equals 14 residues. The germline gives CDR1 SGHVS, CDR2 FQNEAQ. V was clipped by 1 base and J by 9 bases, with 16 bases between them. The CDR3 coding sequence is TGTGCCAGCAGCTTAGGGCTTGGCCGCTTGGGGCAGTACTTC. It yields the protein CASSLGLGRLGQYF.

The sample holds a few counts of this clonotype. V is TRBV6-1 and J is TRBJ2-1, with unresolved D. V lost 6 bases to trimming and J lost 10 bases, with 16 bases between them. In germline, CDR1 is MNHNS, CDR2 SASEGT. The CDR3 length is 13 residues. The CDR3 nucleotides are TGTGCCAGCAGCCCGGACCGTGGCCAGGAGCAGTTCTTC. Its translation: CASSPDRGQEQFF.

The table lists this clonotype with many counts. The chain couples TRBV20-1 to TRBJ2-1, with D perhaps TRBD1 (5 bases). V was cut by 3 bases and J by 4 bases, with 13 bases left in between. The germline CDR1 and CDR2 sequences are DFQATT and SNEGSKA (reference sequence). This CDR3 is 14 amino acids long. The chain's CDR3 is CSARGRQVYNEQFF. DNA for the CDR3: TGCAGTGCTAGGGGGCGGCAGGTTTACAATGAGCAGTTCTTC.

This clonotype was seen ten or more times. J is TRBJ1-6 and V is TRBV2, with D uncertain. The V end lost 9 bases, the J end lost 0 bases, and 6 bases lay between the germline ends. The CDR3 has 13 amino acids. CDR1 SNHLY and CDR2 FYNNEI come from the germline V gene. The CDR3 spells CARQSSYNSPLHF. DNA of the CDR3: TGTGCCAGACAGAGCTCCTATAATTCACCCCTCCACTTT.

This clonotype came up a few times. V is TRBV15 and J is TRBJ1-1; D remains ambiguous. This CDR3 is built from 13 residues. Germline lookup yields CDR1 LNHNV and CDR2 YYDKDF (reference sequence). Between the trimmed V and J ends, which lost 1 base and 3 bases, there was a span of 6 bases. The CDR3, as DNA: TGTGCCACCAGCAGAGCCCGGCACACTGAAGCTTTCTTT. It encodes CATSRARHTEAFF.

The chain is built from TRBV12-3 or TRBV12-4 and TRBJ1-1, with 7 bases that match TRBD1. With 4 bases clipped from V and 7 bases from J, the junction kept 9 bases outside the gene matches. This CDR3 is built from 14 residues. CDR3 bases: TGTGCCAGCAGTTGGGCAGGGGGTTATGGTGAAGCTTTCTTT. It encodes CASSWAGGYGEAFF.

In its sample, this clonotype was seen a few times. V is TRBV14 and J is TRBJ1-1; maybe TRBD1 (5 bases). This CDR3 has 16 residues. Germline loops: CDR1 SGHDN, CDR2 FVKESK. Trimming pared 1 base from V and 4 bases from J, leaving 16 bases between. CDR3 loop: CASSQGWRGRSTEAFF. The CDR3 DNA follows: TGTGCCAGCAGCCAAGGGTGGCGGGGGAGAAGCACTGAAGCTTTCTTT.

In regard to this clonotype: At one end the junction does not follow the germline gene, possibly because of a read error. The chain uses TRBV6-4 and TRBJ2-3; D unclear. The CDR3 is made up of 15 amino acids. Germline loops: CDR1 MRHNA, CDR2 SNTAGT. The CDR3 DNA sequence: TGTGCCAACAGTGACTCGAGCGAGAGCACAGATACGCAGTATTTT. Translated, it gives CANSDSSESTDTQYF.

This chain joins TRBV15 and TRBJ2-4; D gene unclear. With 1 base removed from V and 0 bases from J, the gap between germline ends came to 4 bases. CDR3 size: 14 residues. Germline V gene sequence: CDR1 LNHNV, CDR2 YYDKDF (reference sequence). The DNA for the CDR3 is TGTGCCACCAGCAGAGCTGGAGCCAAAAACATTCAGTACTTC. The encoded protein is CATSRAGAKNIQYF.

The V call is TRBV27, the J call TRBJ2-2; D call uncertain. Trimming removed 4 bases at V and 5 bases at J, with 20 bases between. Germline assignment: CDR1 MNHEY and CDR2 SMNVEV (reference sequence). This CDR3 is 17 amino acids long. CDR3 DNA sequence: TGTGCCAGCAGTTCCCAAGCTACGAGAGCGTGGACCGGGGAGCTGTTTTTT. It encodes CASSSQATRAWTGELFF.

J is TRBJ2-5 and V is TRBV6-1; unclear D gene. Trimming pared 6 bases from V and 1 base from J, leaving 15 bases between. The CDR3 covers 15 residues. Germline-derived CDR1 and CDR2 are MNHNS and SASEGT. The CDR3 bases are TGTGCCAGCAGCCCTAGACTGAAAAGCCAAGAGACCCAGTACTTC. Amino acid sequence: CASSPRLKSQETQYF.

The V and J genes are TRBV27 and TRBJ2-7; 8 bases agree with TRBD1. Trimming removed 6 bases from V and 6 bases from J; junction bases left unmatched: 7. Germline V CDR1 and CDR2: MNHEY, SMNVEV (reference sequence). The CDR3 is 13 amino acids. DNA for the CDR3: TGTGCCAGCAGCATCGGACAGGGAGGCGAGCAGTACTTC. Translating gives CASSIGQGGEQYF.

The chain is built from TRBV18 and TRBJ2-7; either TRBD1 or TRBD2 may supply D (6 bases each). This CDR3 has 15 residues. Deletions cut 6 bases from V and 2 bases from J, with 17 bases between. Germline V gives CDR1 KGHSH, CDR2 LQKENI. The CDR3 sequence is CASSPTRGATYEQYF. The CDR3 DNA sequence: TGTGCCAGCTCCCCGACAAGGGGGGCGACCTACGAGCAGTACTTC.

This clonotype was observed many times. The V gene is TRBV27, the J gene TRBJ2-1; TRBD1 aligns across 7 bases. The ends lost 5 bases at V and 0 bases at J; junction bases unmatched: 7. The germline CDR1 and CDR2 sequences are MNHEY and SMNVEV (reference sequence). This CDR3 contains 16 residues. The CDR3 loop reads CASSAKTGLSYNEQFF. CDR3 coding DNA: TGTGCCAGCAGTGCGAAGACAGGGCTCTCCTACAATGAGCAGTTCTTC.

The J gene is TRBJ2-6, the V gene TRBV11-2, with D possibly matching TRBD2 (6 bases). Germline V gene sequence: CDR1 SGHAT, CDR2 FQNNGV. V gave up 0 bases and J gave up 4 bases, with 19 bases separating them. The CDR3 is 19 residues long. CDR3 in DNA: TGTGCCAGCAGCTTAGATGTGTGGACTACGGTCTCGGGGGCCAACGTCCTGACTTTC. Translating it yields CASSLDVWTTVSGANVLTF.

This clonotype was seen a handful of times. The CDR3 here is CASTLTSAAGELFF. In DNA form, the CDR3 reads TGTGCCAGCACCCTGACTAGTGCGGCCGGGGAGCTGTTTTTT. V is TRBV7-3 and J is TRBJ2-2; possibly TRBD2 for D (6 bases). V dropped 7 bases and J dropped 6 bases, with 15 bases sitting between them. The CDR3 extends over 14 amino acids. Germline-derived CDR1 and CDR2 are SGHTA and FQGTGA.

This clonotype was seen many times. The chain couples TRBV3-1 to TRBJ1-5, with D maybe TRBD1 (5 bases). Between the trimmed V and J ends, which lost 1 base and 2 bases, there was a span of 12 bases. The germline CDR1 and CDR2 sequences are LGHDT and YNNKEL (reference sequence). This CDR3 comprises 16 residues. For the CDR3, the DNA is TGTGCCAGCAGCCAAGGGGGTTCGACAGGCAATCAGCCCCAGCATTTT. It encodes CASSQGGSTGNQPQHF.